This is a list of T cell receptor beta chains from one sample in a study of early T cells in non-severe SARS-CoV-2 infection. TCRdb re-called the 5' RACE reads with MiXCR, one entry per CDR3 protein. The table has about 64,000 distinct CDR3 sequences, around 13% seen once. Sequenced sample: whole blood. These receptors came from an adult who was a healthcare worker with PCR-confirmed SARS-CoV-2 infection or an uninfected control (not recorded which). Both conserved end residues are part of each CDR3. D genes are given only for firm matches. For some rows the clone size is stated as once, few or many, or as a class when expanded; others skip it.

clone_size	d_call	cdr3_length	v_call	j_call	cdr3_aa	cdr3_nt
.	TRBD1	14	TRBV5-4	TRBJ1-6	CASSWDRVDSPLHF	TGTGCCAGCAGCTGGGACAGGGTCGATTCACCCCTCCACTTT
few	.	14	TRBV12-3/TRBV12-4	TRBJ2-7	CASSSRDRTYEQYF	TGTGCCAGCAGTTCCCGAGACAGAACCTACGAGCAGTACTTC
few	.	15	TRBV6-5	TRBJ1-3	CASRETLLSGNTIYF	TGTGCCAGCAGGGAGACACTTCTCTCTGGAAACACCATATATTTT
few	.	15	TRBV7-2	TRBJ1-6	CASRSRGSYNSPLHF	TGTGCCAGCAGGTCCAGGGGTTCCTATAATTCACCCCTCCACTTT
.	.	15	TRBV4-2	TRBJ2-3	CASSQASGNSDTQYF	TGTGCCAGCAGCCAAGCCTCCGGGAATTCAGATACGCAGTATTTT
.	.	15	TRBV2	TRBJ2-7	CASSEVAAGVYEQYF	TGTGCCAGCAGTGAGGTAGCGGCTGGTGTCTACGAGCAGTACTTC
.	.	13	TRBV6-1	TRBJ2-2	CASTAEYTGELFF	TGTGCCAGCACCGCCGAGTACACCGGGGAGCTGTTTTTT
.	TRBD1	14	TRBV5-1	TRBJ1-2	CASSLGQVNYGYTF	TGCGCCAGCAGCTTAGGACAGGTTAACTATGGCTACACCTTC
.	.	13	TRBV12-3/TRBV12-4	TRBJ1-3	CASSLDTGNTIYF	TGTGCCAGCAGTTTAGACACTGGAAACACCATATATTTT
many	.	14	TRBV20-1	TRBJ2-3	CSAPDYASTDTQYF	TGCAGTGCCCCGGACTACGCTAGCACAGATACGCAGTATTTT
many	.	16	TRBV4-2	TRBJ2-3	CASSPLAGAATDTQYF	TGTGCCAGCAGCCCCCTGGCGGGGGCCGCCACAGATACGCAGTATTTT
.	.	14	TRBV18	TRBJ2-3	CASSPENHRDTQYF	TGTGCCAGCTCACCAGAGAATCATAGGGATACGCAGTATTTT
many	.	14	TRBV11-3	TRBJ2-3	CASSSRQDTDTQYF	TGTGCCAGCAGCTCCCGACAGGACACAGATACGCAGTATTTT
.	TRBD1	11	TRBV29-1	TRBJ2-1	CSVTPGTGTIF	TGCAGCGTTACCCCCGGGACAGGGACAATCTTC
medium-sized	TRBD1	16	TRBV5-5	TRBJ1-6	CASSPGTAKKNSPLHF	TGTGCCAGCAGCCCCGGGACAGCTAAAAAGAATTCACCCCTCCACTTT